The 2 T cell receptor beta chains below come from one sample, sequenced in a study of CD8 T cells in ankylosing spondylitis. Using its own MiXCR run on the 5' RACE reads, TCRdb lists one record per CDR3 protein. The sample lists 200,000 to 250,000 distinct CDR3 sequences; under 30% were seen once. Sequencing used blood, either unsorted or a sorted T cell fraction (not recorded which). The receptors here all came from a male donor with ankylosing spondylitis or in good health (not recorded which).

In the case of this clonotype: A much larger clone lies one base from this, so it may be a read error. The chain employs TRBV6-5 and TRBJ2-1; unclear D gene. The CDR3 loop spans 13 amino acids. Trimming pared 4 bases from V and 10 bases from J, leaving 14 bases between. The V gene's germline CDR1 is MNHEY and CDR2 SVGAGI. CDR3 coding DNA: TGTGCCAGCAGTTCCTCGGAACTGGACGAGCAGTTCTTC. It translates to CASSSSELDEQFF.

The chain couples TRBV28 to TRBJ2-1, with D possibly called TRBD1 or TRBD2 (5 bases each). Per germline, CDR1 MDHEN and CDR2 SYDVKM. The CDR3 covers 15 residues. V lost 6 bases and J 9 bases, leaving 21 bases between the germline ends. The CDR3 spells CASRFPDLAGGEQFF. The CDR3 DNA is TGTGCCAGCAGGTTCCCGGACTTAGCTGGGGGTGAGCAGTTCTTC.